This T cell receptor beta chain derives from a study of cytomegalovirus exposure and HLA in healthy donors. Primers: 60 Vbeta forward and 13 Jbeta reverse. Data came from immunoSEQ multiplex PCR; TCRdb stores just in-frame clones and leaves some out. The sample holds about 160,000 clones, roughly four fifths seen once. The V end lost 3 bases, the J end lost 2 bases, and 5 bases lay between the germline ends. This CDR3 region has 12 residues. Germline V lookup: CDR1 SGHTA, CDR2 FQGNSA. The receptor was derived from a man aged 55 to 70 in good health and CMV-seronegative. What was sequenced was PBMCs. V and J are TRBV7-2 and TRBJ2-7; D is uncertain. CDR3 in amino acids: CASSLRTYEQYF. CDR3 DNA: TGTGCCAGCAGCTTGCGGACCTACGAGCAGTACTTC.